The rows below give T cell receptor beta chains drawn from one sample of a study of early T cells in non-severe SARS-CoV-2 infection. TCRdb re-analysed the 5' RACE reads in MiXCR, keeping a single row per CDR3 protein. The data hold more than 65,000 distinct CDR3 sequences, with approximately 13% observed a single time. This specimen was whole blood, taken at baseline. These receptors came from an adult who was a healthcare worker with PCR-confirmed SARS-CoV-2 infection or an uninfected control (not recorded which). Each CDR3 is given with its conserved first and last residue. A D gene is named only where the DNA matches it firmly. Expanded clones are given a class, and other clones once, few, many or no size at all.

CDR3aa,CDR3nt,j_gene,abundance,d_gene,v_gene
CASSHPQVGNTIYF,TGTGCCAGCAGCCACCCCCAAGTTGGAAACACCATATATTTT,TRBJ1-3,few,-,TRBV7-9
CASSEEFDRDMNTEAFF,TGTGCCAGCAGTGAAGAGTTCGACAGGGACATGAACACTGAAGCTTTCTTT,TRBJ1-1,few,TRBD1,TRBV25-1
CASSITGTAGYTF,TGTGCCAGTAGTATCACAGGGACCGCTGGCTACACCTTC,TRBJ1-2,few,-,TRBV19
CASSLEDPGAYEQYF,TGTGCCAGCAGCTTGGAAGACCCCGGGGCCTACGAGCAGTACTTC,TRBJ2-7,-,-,TRBV5-4
CASSLSSAPYNEQFF,TGTGCCAGCAGTTTATCGTCGGCACCTTACAATGAGCAGTTCTTC,TRBJ2-1,few,-,TRBV27
CASSPTGDPGELFF,TGTGCCAGCAGTCCGACAGGGGACCCCGGGGAGCTGTTTTTT,TRBJ2-2,few,TRBD1,TRBV28
CASSLQGGGNTIYF,TGTGCCAGCAGTTTACAAGGAGGTGGAAACACCATATATTTT,TRBJ1-3,-,-,TRBV12-3/TRBV12-4
CASSPAPYEQYF,TGTGCCAGCAGCCCCGCCCCCTACGAGCAGTACTTC,TRBJ2-7,few,-,TRBV3-1
CASSEAAGNYGYTF,TGTGCCAGCAGTGAGGCCGCAGGGAACTATGGCTACACCTTC,TRBJ1-2,-,-,TRBV6-4
CASSYGIQGTYGYTF,TGTGCCAGCAGTTACGGAATACAGGGGACCTATGGCTACACCTTC,TRBJ1-2,-,TRBD1,TRBV6-5
CASSQPLTSGGTYEQYF,TGCGCCAGCAGCCAACCCTTGACTAGCGGGGGGACCTACGAGCAGTACTTC,TRBJ2-7,-,TRBD2,TRBV4-1
CSVELGKIYGYTF,TGCAGCGTTGAATTGGGGAAAATCTATGGCTACACCTTC,TRBJ1-2,few,-,TRBV29-1
CATSRDPAKNIQYF,TGTGCCACCAGCAGAGATCCCGCCAAAAACATTCAGTACTTC,TRBJ2-4,few,-,TRBV15
CASSLTPRTDTQYF,TGTGCCAGCAGCCTAACACCCCGCACAGATACGCAGTATTTT,TRBJ2-3,few,-,TRBV2
CASSLNRAETQYF,TGTGCCAGCAGCTTAAACAGGGCGGAGACCCAGTACTTC,TRBJ2-5,-,-,TRBV7-3
CASSLGAGGDEQFF,TGCGCCAGCAGCTTGGGAGCAGGGGGCGATGAGCAGTTCTTC,TRBJ2-1,once,TRBD1,TRBV5-1
CASSPNPGLAGAGETQYF,TGTGCCAGCAGTCCTAACCCCGGACTAGCGGGGGCTGGGGAGACCCAGTACTTC,TRBJ2-5,few,TRBD2,TRBV27
CASSLSGGNEQFF,TGTGCCAGCAGCTTAAGCGGGGGAAATGAGCAGTTCTTC,TRBJ2-1,-,TRBD2,TRBV11-2
CASSSATHTGATEAFF,TGTGCCAGCAGCTCAGCGACCCATACAGGGGCCACTGAAGCTTTCTTT,TRBJ1-1,few,TRBD1,TRBV11-2
CASSRLAGGYEQYF,TGCGCCAGCAGTAGGCTAGCGGGAGGTTACGAGCAGTACTTC,TRBJ2-7,-,TRBD2,TRBV10-2
CASSQGHTGELFF,TGTGCCAGCAGCCAGGGGCACACCGGGGAGCTGTTTTTT,TRBJ2-2,few,-,TRBV5-4
CASSIRGQGYEQYF,TGTGCCAGTAGTATAAGGGGACAAGGCTACGAGCAGTACTTC,TRBJ2-7,many,-,TRBV19
CASSKPGQGTYEQYF,TGTGCCAGCAGCAAACCGGGACAGGGCACCTACGAGCAGTACTTC,TRBJ2-7,-,TRBD1,TRBV11-2
CSHAGGTDTQYF,TGCAGCCATGCGGGGGGCACAGATACGCAGTATTTT,TRBJ2-3,many,TRBD2,TRBV29-1
CASSFNGGRPAEQFF,TGTGCCAGCAGTTTTAACGGGGGTCGACCAGCGGAGCAGTTCTTC,TRBJ2-1,many,-,TRBV28
CASSPGTGTPIFF,TGCGCCAGCAGCCCCGGGACAGGGACCCCAATTTTCTTT,TRBJ1-1,few,TRBD1,TRBV5-1
CASSYRDTPNYGYTF,TGTGCCAGCAGTTATAGGGACACCCCTAACTATGGCTACACCTTC,TRBJ1-2,-,-,TRBV28
CASSQGQGMGYTF,TGCGCCAGCAGCCAAGGACAGGGGATGGGCTACACCTTC,TRBJ1-2,many,TRBD1,TRBV4-1
CASRMLAGGYYNEQFF,TGTGCCAGCAGGATGCTAGCGGGGGGTTATTACAATGAGCAGTTCTTC,TRBJ2-1,once,TRBD2,TRBV6-5
CATLFQYEQYF,TGTGCCACCTTGTTTCAGTACGAGCAGTACTTC,TRBJ2-7,-,-,TRBV28
CSALEPSGANVLTF,TGCAGCGCTTTAGAGCCCTCTGGGGCCAACGTCCTGACTTTC,TRBJ2-6,-,-,TRBV29-1
CASTRQTNSPLHF,TGTGCCAGCACCCGACAGACGAATTCACCCCTCCACTTT,TRBJ1-6,few,-,TRBV2
CASSFFRGGTEAFF,TGTGCCAGCAGCTTCTTCAGGGGAGGCACTGAAGCTTTCTTT,TRBJ1-1,many,-,TRBV11-2
CASSRNLAGANVLTF,TGTGCCAGCAGTCGGAATCTCGCTGGGGCCAACGTCCTGACTTTC,TRBJ2-6,-,-,TRBV12-3/TRBV12-4
CSARDWRGNTEAFF,TGCAGTGCTAGAGATTGGAGGGGGAACACTGAAGCTTTCTTT,TRBJ1-1,few,-,TRBV20-1
CASSFSSERDTQYF,TGTGCCAGCAGCTTCTCTAGCGAGCGGGATACGCAGTATTTT,TRBJ2-3,-,-,TRBV11-2
CASSTRDRGGYTF,TGTGCCAGCAGTACTAGGGACAGGGGTGGCTACACCTTC,TRBJ1-2,many,TRBD1,TRBV2
CASLKAGRGIRDTF,TGTGCCAGCCTAAAAGCAGGCAGGGGCATAAGGGACACCTTC,TRBJ1-2,few,-,TRBV28
CASSAFVGTQYF,TGTGCCAGCAGTGCCTTCGTAGGTACGCAGTATTTT,TRBJ2-3,-,-,TRBV28
CASSPLGLAWETQYF,TGCGCCAGCAGCCCGCTGGGACTAGCCTGGGAGACCCAGTACTTC,TRBJ2-5,-,TRBD2,TRBV4-1
CSARDGQKYEQYF,TGCAGTGCTAGAGACGGACAGAAGTACGAGCAGTACTTC,TRBJ2-7,-,-,TRBV20-1
CASSYSPRDSLLSGANVLTF,TGTGCCAGCAGTTACTCTCCTCGGGACAGCCTACTCTCTGGGGCCAACGTCCTGACTTTC,TRBJ2-6,many,TRBD1,TRBV6-6
CASSSRRESYEQYF,TGTGCCAGCAGCTCCCGACGGGAATCCTACGAGCAGTACTTC,TRBJ2-7,-,-,TRBV7-9
CASSVSGGLDTQYF,TGTGCCAGCAGTGTAAGCGGGGGGCTAGATACGCAGTATTTT,TRBJ2-3,-,TRBD2,TRBV6-4
CASSPREMTNEKLFF,TGTGCCAGCTCACCCAGGGAGATGACTAATGAAAAACTGTTTTTT,TRBJ1-4,few,-,TRBV18
CASSVDLGGSYEQYF,TGTGCCAGCAGCGTAGATCTAGGGGGTTCCTACGAGCAGTACTTC,TRBJ2-7,few,-,TRBV9
CASSLAGRGHTGELFF,TGTGCCAGCAGCTTGGCGGGGCGGGGGCATACCGGGGAGCTGTTTTTT,TRBJ2-2,few,-,TRBV5-4
CAISAHGNNQETQYF,TGTGCCATCAGTGCCCACGGGAACAATCAAGAGACCCAGTACTTC,TRBJ2-5,-,-,TRBV10-3
CASSRLGGRSYNEQFF,TGTGCCAGCAGCCGATTAGGGGGCAGGTCCTACAATGAGCAGTTCTTC,TRBJ2-1,-,TRBD1,TRBV3-1
CASSLAGTGNSPLHF,TGTGCCAGCAGCTTAGCCGGGACAGGAAATTCACCCCTCCACTTT,TRBJ1-6,-,TRBD1,TRBV7-8
CASSLRGKDSPLHF,TGTGCCAGCAGTTTACGGGGGAAGGATTCACCCCTCCACTTT,TRBJ1-6,-,-,TRBV12-3/TRBV12-4
CASTLTGGIGNYGYTF,TGCGCCAGCACCCTGACCGGGGGGATTGGGAACTATGGCTACACCTTC,TRBJ1-2,-,-,TRBV5-1
CASSGRTGSHEQYF,TGTGCCAGCAGCGGCCGGACAGGGTCCCACGAGCAGTACTTC,TRBJ2-7,few,TRBD1,TRBV7-8
CASSPLQPTPLFYGYTF,TGTGCCAGCAGCCCCTTGCAACCGACACCTCTTTTCTATGGCTACACCTTC,TRBJ1-2,-,-,TRBV3-1
CSARSPGGGEFF,TGCAGTGCTAGAAGTCCCGGGGGGGGAGAGTTCTTC,TRBJ2-1,few,TRBD2,TRBV20-1
CASSQEGRPTETQYF,TGTGCCAGCAGCCAAGAGGGTCGACCGACTGAGACCCAGTACTTC,TRBJ2-5,few,-,TRBV4-2
CASSFYSARYEQYF,TGTGCCAGCAGCTTTTACAGCGCCCGCTACGAGCAGTACTTC,TRBJ2-7,-,-,TRBV5-4